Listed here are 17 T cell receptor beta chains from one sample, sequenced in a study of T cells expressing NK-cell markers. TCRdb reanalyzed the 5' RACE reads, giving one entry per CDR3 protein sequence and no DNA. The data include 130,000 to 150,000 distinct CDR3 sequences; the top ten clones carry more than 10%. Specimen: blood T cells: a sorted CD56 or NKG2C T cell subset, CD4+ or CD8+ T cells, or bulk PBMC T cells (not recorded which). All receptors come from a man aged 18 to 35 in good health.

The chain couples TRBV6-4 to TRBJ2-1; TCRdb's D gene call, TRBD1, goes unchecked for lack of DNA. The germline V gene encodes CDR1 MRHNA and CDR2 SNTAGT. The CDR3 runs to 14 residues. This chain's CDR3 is CASSEAGDYNEQFF.

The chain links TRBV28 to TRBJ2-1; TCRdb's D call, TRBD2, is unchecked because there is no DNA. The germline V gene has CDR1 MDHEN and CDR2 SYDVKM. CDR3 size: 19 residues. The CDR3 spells CASSFLGLAVGSSYNEQFF.

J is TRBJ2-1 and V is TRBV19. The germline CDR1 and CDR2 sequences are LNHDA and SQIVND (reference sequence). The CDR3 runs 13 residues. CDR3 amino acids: CASSTGSNNEQFF.

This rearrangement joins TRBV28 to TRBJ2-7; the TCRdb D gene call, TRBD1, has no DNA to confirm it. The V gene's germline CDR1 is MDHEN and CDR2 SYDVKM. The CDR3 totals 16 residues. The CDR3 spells CASSQISVRGGYEQYF.

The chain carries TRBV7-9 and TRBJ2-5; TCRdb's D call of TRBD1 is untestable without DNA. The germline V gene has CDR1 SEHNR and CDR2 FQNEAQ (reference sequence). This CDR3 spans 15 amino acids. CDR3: CASSNSRGGIETQYF. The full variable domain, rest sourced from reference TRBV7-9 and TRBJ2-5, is DTGVSQNPRHKITKRGQNVTFRCDPISEHNRLYWYRQTLGQGPEFLTYFQNEAQLEKSRLLSDRFSAERPKGSFSTLEIQRTEQGDSAMYLCASSNSRGGIETQYFGPGTRLLVL.

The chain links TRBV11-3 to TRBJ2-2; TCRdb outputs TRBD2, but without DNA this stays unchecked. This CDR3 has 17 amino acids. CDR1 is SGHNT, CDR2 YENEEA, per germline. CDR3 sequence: CASSLLASGTPAGELFF.

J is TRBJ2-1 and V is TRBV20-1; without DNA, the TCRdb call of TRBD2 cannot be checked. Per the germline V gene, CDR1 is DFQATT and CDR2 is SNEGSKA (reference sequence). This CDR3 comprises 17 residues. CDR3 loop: CSATPGMLALSYNEQFF.

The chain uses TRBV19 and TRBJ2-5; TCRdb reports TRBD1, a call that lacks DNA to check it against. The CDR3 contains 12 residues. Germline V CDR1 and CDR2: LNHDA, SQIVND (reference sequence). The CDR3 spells CASSSGTETQYF.

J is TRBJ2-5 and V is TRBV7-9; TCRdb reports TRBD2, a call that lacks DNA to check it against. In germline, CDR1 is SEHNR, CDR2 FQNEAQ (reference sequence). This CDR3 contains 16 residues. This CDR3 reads CASSHVTKRGQETQYF.

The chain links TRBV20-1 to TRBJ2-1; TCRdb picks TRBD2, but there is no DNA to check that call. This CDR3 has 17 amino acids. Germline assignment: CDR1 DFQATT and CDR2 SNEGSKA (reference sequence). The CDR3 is CSANDVSTSGVYNEQFF.

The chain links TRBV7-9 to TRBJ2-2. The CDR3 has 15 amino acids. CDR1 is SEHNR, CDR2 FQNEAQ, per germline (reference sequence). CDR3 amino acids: CASSYEFGDTGELFF.

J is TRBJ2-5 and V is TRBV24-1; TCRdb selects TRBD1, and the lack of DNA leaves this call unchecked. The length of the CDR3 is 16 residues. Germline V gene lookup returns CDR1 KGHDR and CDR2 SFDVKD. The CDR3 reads CATSEDTGGIVETQYF.

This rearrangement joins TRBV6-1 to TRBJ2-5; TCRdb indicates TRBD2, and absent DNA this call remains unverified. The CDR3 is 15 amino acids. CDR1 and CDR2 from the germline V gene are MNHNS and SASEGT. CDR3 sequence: CASSPLAGGGKTQYF.

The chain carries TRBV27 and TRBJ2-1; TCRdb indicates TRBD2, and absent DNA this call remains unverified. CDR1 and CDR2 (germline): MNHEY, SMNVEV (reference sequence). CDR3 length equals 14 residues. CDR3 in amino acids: CASHAGLAGNEQFF.

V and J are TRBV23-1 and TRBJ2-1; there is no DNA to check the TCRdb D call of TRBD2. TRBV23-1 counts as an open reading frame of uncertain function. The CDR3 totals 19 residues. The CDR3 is CASSHPDQSSGIYGYEQFF.

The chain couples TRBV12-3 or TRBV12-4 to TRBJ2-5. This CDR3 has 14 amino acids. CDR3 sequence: CASSLSPSQETQYF.

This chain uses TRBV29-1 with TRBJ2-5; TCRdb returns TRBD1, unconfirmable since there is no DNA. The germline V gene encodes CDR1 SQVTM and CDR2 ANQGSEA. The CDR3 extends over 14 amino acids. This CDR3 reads CSVARGLRQETQYF.